Described below is a single T cell receptor beta chain sequence and its context. Germline V gives CDR1 SGHVS, CDR2 FQNEAQ. V lost 5 bases to trimming and J lost 0 bases, with 14 bases between them. CDR3 length: 16 amino acids. Only in-frame clones appear in the TCRdb table, and some are missing; sequencing was by immunoSEQ multiplex PCR. The data contain 60,000 to 70,000 clones, 80% to 90% of them singletons. The data stem from a study of PD-L1 blockade in urothelial cancer. Specified time point: pretreatment peripheral blood. The sequencing used PBMCs, collected around atezolizumab (anti-PD-L1) treatment. The chain joins TRBV7-8 to TRBJ1-3; D may be TRBD1 (5 bases). This clonotype was sampled from a man in his sixties or seventies with urothelial cancer. The CDR3 sequence: CASSAKTGLSGNTIYF. In DNA form, the CDR3 reads TGTGCCAGCAGCGCAAAAACAGGTCTCTCTGGAAACACCATATATTTT.